This TCR beta chain came from a study of cytomegalovirus exposure and HLA in healthy donors. PCR amplification relied on 60 Vbeta primers (plus 13 Jbeta primers). Repertoires were generated with immunoSEQ multiplex PCR, while TCRdb's copy carries only in-frame clones and drops some. This sample carries around 210,000 clones, with roughly 0.98% going to the ten biggest clones. The V and J ends lost 2 bases and 4 bases respectively, with 5 bases between them. CDR1 and CDR2 (germline): MDHEN, SYDVKM. This CDR3 has 13 amino acids. The sequencing input was PBMCs. The receptor was derived from a woman in her 30s in good health and CMV-seropositive. The V gene is TRBV28, the J gene TRBJ2-2; D not certain. CDR3 sequence (DNA): TGTGCCAGCAGTTTACTAGTCACCGGGGAGCTGTTTTTT. Its protein product is CASSLLVTGELFF.